The source of this TCR beta chain is a study of post-analysis software for immune sequencing data. Study-wide context: Progressive-relapsing, secondary progressive and relapsing-remitting multiple sclerosis were among the disease courses included. Study observations and caveats: Five or six TRBV segments (TRBV5-6, TRBV5-1 and TRBV20-1 among them) occurred more frequently in patients than in controls.

This CDR3 is built from 13 residues. The V end was cut by 5 bases, the J end by 10 bases, with 15 bases between. Unique molecular identifiers featured in each of the TCR beta cDNA libraries. Each CDR3 protein gets one entry after TCRdb re-called the PCR reads with MiXCR. The table records fewer than 900,000 distinct CDR3 sequences, around 46% of them present only once. A remark on this clonotype: Its target is unknown.

The clonotype comes from a girl between 10 and 17 years old with multiple sclerosis. The sample comprised blood. J is TRBJ2-1 and V is TRBV12-3 or TRBV12-4; no reliable D call. CDR3 DNA sequence: TGTGCCAGCAGTCTACCGCCAGCCCGAGAGCAGTTCTTC. Encoded protein: CASSLPPAREQFF.